This TCR beta chain is drawn from a study of T cell changes during pregnancy in multiple sclerosis (dated by TCRdb to 2018 to 2020). About the full investigation: In women with multiple sclerosis, the researchers looked at how the T cell repertoire shifted as pregnancy progressed.

CDR1 and CDR2 were assigned from the germline V gene as SGDLS and YYNGEE. From the cysteine through the phenylalanine, the CDR3 covers 16 amino acids. The only DNA kept is the CDR3, 48 bases in frame from the first base. Trimming takes 0 bases off V and 0 bases off J; junction bases not matched to a gene: 4. Library preparation was by the immunoSEQ multiplex PCR assay. The table comes from immuneACCESS by way of TCRdb, which keeps in-frame sequences with V and J called. Part of the clones is missing from these tables; in studies checked, under half for an unresolved V gene and the rest for unknown reasons. The sample table lists tens of thousands of clones, around 92% of them with a count of one. The top ten hold 2% to 2.5% of the sample. About this clone itself: No cognate antigen has been identified for it. No base qualities exist here, and no much larger clone lies one base off it.

This chain is built from TRBV9 and TRBJ2-3, and TRBD2 matches 7 of the central bases. The specimen was peripheral blood, collected in the third trimester of pregnancy. The receptor's source is a female donor in good health, enrolled as a control in a pregnancy study. The DNA sequence is as follows: TGTGCCAGCAGCGTAGACCCGGGAGGTAGCACAGATACGCAGTATTTT. This encodes CASSVDPGGSTDTQYF. With the portions outside the CDR3 filled from the reference TRBV9 and TRBJ2-3 genes, the complete variable region becomes DSGVTQTPKHLITATGQRVTLRCSPRSGDLSVYWYQQSLDQGLQFLIQYYNGEERAKGNILERFSAQQFPDLHSELNLSSLELGDSALYFCASSVDPGGSTDTQYFGPGTRLTVL.